What follows are 17 T cell receptor beta chains derived from one specimen sequenced in a study of T cell responses to AZD1222 COVID-19 vaccine. TCRdb's table, derived via immunoSEQ multiplex PCR, lists solely in-frame clones and lacks some. The table records around 140,000 clones, 65% to 90% of them present only once. The source was peripheral blood, collected 28 days after the second dose of the MenACWY control vaccine. The receptors here all came from an adult who received the MenACWY meningococcal vaccine as a control.

The chain employs TRBV5-1 and TRBJ2-3, with TRBD1 matching over 10 bases. This CDR3 has 14 residues. Germline lookup yields CDR1 SGHRS and CDR2 YFSETQ. The junction had 3 bases not matched to a gene; V was cut back by 3 bases and J by 5 bases. The CDR3 DNA follows: TGCGCCAGCAGCTACGGGACAGGGGAAGATACGCAGTATTTT. Protein: CASSYGTGEDTQYF.

This rearrangement joins TRBV2 to TRBJ1-2; D gene uncertain. This CDR3 region has 15 residues. Germline CDR1 is SNHLY and CDR2 is FYNNEI. The V end was cut by 2 bases, the J end by 7 bases, with 17 bases between. The CDR3 region has the DNA TGTGCCAGCAGTGAATTCTCCCGTCGGGCTACTGGCTACACCTTC. Its protein product is CASSEFSRRATGYTF. Using reference TRBV2 and TRBJ1-2 for the parts outside the CDR3, the full variable domain is EPEVTQTPSHQVTQMGQEVILRCVPISNHLYFYWYRQILGQKVEFLVSFYNNEISEKSEIFDDQFSVERPDGSNFTLKIRSTKLEDSAMYFCASSEFSRRATGYTFGSGTRLTVV.

V is TRBV11-3 and J is TRBJ2-6; 8 positions match TRBD1. The length of the CDR3 is 19 residues. Per germline, CDR1 SGHNT and CDR2 YENEEA. Losses at the gene ends were 2 bases for V and 3 bases for J; bases not matched to a gene: 12. Here the CDR3 reads CASSLRGQGDRLGANVLTF. CDR3 in DNA: TGTGCCAGCAGCTTAAGAGGACAGGGAGACCGACTTGGGGCCAACGTCCTGACTTTC.

This clone was counted only a few times. The chain has TRBV11-3 and TRBJ1-4; tentatively, D is TRBD1 (6 bases). Trimming pared 5 bases from V and 4 bases from J, leaving 11 bases between. Germline CDR1 SGHNT, CDR2 YENEEA. The CDR3 totals 14 residues. CDR3 sequence reads: CASSGQPNNEKLFF. The DNA for the CDR3 is TGTGCCAGCAGCGGACAGCCAAATAATGAAAAACTGTTTTTT.

The chain employs TRBV5-5 and TRBJ1-1; a weak D match, TRBD1 (6 bases). Germline lookup yields CDR1 SGHKS and CDR2 YYEKEE (reference sequence). V was trimmed by 7 bases and J by 0 bases, leaving 10 bases between them. The CDR3 length is 13 residues. CDR3 amino acids: CASRGQLNTEAFF. Here the CDR3 DNA reads TGTGCCAGCCGGGGGCAGTTGAACACTGAAGCTTTCTTT. The whole variable domain, filled in from reference TRBV5-5 and TRBJ1-1, reads DAGVTQSPTHLIKTRGQQVTLRCSPISGHKSVSWYQQVLGQGPQFIFQYYEKEERGRGNFPDRFSARQFPNYSSELNVNALLLGDSALYLCASRGQLNTEAFFGQGTRLTVV.

The V call is TRBV2, the J call TRBJ1-2; 9 bases are shared with TRBD1. The CDR3 has 16 amino acids. Per the germline V gene, CDR1 is SNHLY and CDR2 is FYNNEI. J lost 0 bases, V lost 10 bases, and 12 bases had no gene match. This CDR3 reads CATTTGGSQANYGYTF. In DNA, the CDR3 is TGTGCCACGACCACAGGGGGCTCCCAAGCTAACTATGGCTACACCTTC. Filled out from reference TRBV2 and TRBJ1-2, the complete variable domain reads EPEVTQTPSHQVTQMGQEVILRCVPISNHLYFYWYRQILGQKVEFLVSFYNNEISEKSEIFDDQFSVERPDGSNFTLKIRSTKLEDSAMYFCATTTGGSQANYGYTFGSGTRLTVV.

The V gene is TRBV27, the J gene TRBJ1-5; D not resolved. This CDR3 region has 17 residues. CDR1 is MNHEY and CDR2 is SMNVEV in the germline V gene (reference sequence). V was shortened by 1 base and J by 2 bases, with 15 bases between the two germline ends. For the CDR3, the DNA is TGTGCCAGCAGTTTATACACCCGCGGGGATGGCAATCAGCCCCAGCATTTT. It codes for CASSLYTRGDGNQPQHF.

The chain employs TRBV10-3 and TRBJ2-5, with TRBD2 matching 7 bases. From germline, CDR1 is ENHRY and CDR2 SYGVKD. The V and J ends lost 3 bases and 2 bases, in that order; junction bases with no gene match: 6. There are 15 residues in the CDR3. The CDR3 nucleotides are TGTGCCATCAGTGATACAGCGGGGAAACAAGAGACCCAGTACTTC. Translating it yields CAISDTAGKQETQYF.

This clone was counted once. The chain employs TRBV6-5 and TRBJ2-5, with a tentative D call TRBD1 (5 bases). The CDR3 loop spans 15 amino acids. V lost 0 bases and J lost 5, with 13 bases in between. Germline loops: CDR1 MNHEY, CDR2 SVGAGI. This CDR3 is CASSYSGDELETQYF. As DNA, the CDR3 is TGTGCCAGCAGTTACTCAGGGGATGAGTTGGAGACCCAGTACTTC.

The V and J genes are TRBV4-2 and TRBJ1-1, with D possibly TRBD1 on 5 matching bases. CDR1 and CDR2 from the germline V gene are LGHNA and YNFKEQ. This CDR3 contains 15 residues. V dropped 3 bases and J dropped 7 bases, with 18 bases sitting between them. As DNA, the CDR3 is TGTGCCAGCAGCCAGAGGTCTCGGGGGGAGGATGAAGCTTTCTTT. It translates to CASSQRSRGEDEAFF.

The chain combines TRBV9 with TRBJ1-6, with 12 bases matching TRBD1. The trim removed 0 bases at V and 9 bases at J, leaving 1 base unmatched. Germline loops: CDR1 SGDLS, CDR2 YYNGEE. The CDR3 sequence is 15 residues long. This CDR3 reads CASSVGGQGASPLHF. The CDR3 DNA reads as TGTGCCAGCAGCGTAGGGGGACAGGGGGCTTCACCCCTCCACTTT.

The chain employs TRBV10-3 and TRBJ1-6; D uncertain. The V end was cut by 7 bases, the J end by 7 bases, with 11 bases between. The CDR3 totals 13 residues. In germline, CDR1 is ENHRY, CDR2 SYGVKD. DNA of the CDR3: TGTGCCATCAACAGTGCAGGCAATTCACCCCTCCACTTT. It encodes CAINSAGNSPLHF.

The chain employs TRBV21-1 and TRBJ2-3. TRBV21-1 is a known pseudogene. The CDR3 is 16 amino acids. Written as DNA, the CDR3 is TGTGCCAGCAGCAAATGGGTCAGTACTAGCACAGATACGCAGTATTTT. Translated: CASSKWVSTSTDTQYF.

This chain links TRBV7-7 with TRBJ1-1, with 7 bases identical to TRBD1. CDR1 is SSHAT, CDR2 FNYEAQ, per germline (reference sequence). The junction had 9 bases not matched to a gene; V was cut back by 5 bases and J by 3 bases. CDR3 length: 15 amino acids. The CDR3 region has the DNA TGTGCCAGCAGCATTTCGGGACAGTCGCACACTGAAGCTTTCTTT. Its translation: CASSISGQSHTEAFF. Full variable domain (outside the CDR3, taken from reference TRBV7-7 and TRBJ1-1): GAGVSQSPRYKVTKRGQDVTLRCDPISSHATLYWYQQALGQGPEFLTYFNYEAQPDKSGLPSDRFSAERPEGSISTLTIQRTEQRDSAMYRCASSISGQSHTEAFFGQGTRLTVV.

This rearrangement joins TRBV9 to TRBJ2-1; D not certain. The CDR3 contains 12 residues. From germline, CDR1 is SGDLS and CDR2 YYNGEE. The V end was cut by 0 bases, the J end by 8 bases, with 6 bases between. CDR3 protein: CASSVARDEQFF. CDR3 nucleotides: TGTGCCAGCAGCGTAGCTCGCGATGAGCAGTTCTTC. Looking up the rest from reference TRBV9 and TRBJ2-1 gives the full variable domain: DSGVTQTPKHLITATGQRVTLRCSPRSGDLSVYWYQQSLDQGLQFLIQYYNGEERAKGNILERFSAQQFPDLHSELNLSSLELGDSALYFCASSVARDEQFFGPGTRLTVL.

The chain couples TRBV29-1 to TRBJ1-1; the D gene is possibly TRBD1 (5 bases). With 2 bases removed from V and 3 bases from J, the gap between germline ends came to 10 bases. Germline assignment: CDR1 SQVTM and CDR2 ANQGSEA. CDR3 size: 13 residues. The CDR3: CSVELRVHTEAFF. In nucleotides, the CDR3 is TGCAGCGTTGAACTCAGGGTACACACTGAAGCTTTCTTT.

The chain employs TRBV7-9 and TRBJ2-2; tentatively, D is TRBD1 (6 bases). There are 16 residues in the CDR3. Germline values: CDR1 SEHNR, CDR2 FQNEAQ (reference sequence). The V gene lost 2 bases and the J gene lost 0 bases, with 10 bases spanning the gap. The CDR3 region has the DNA TGTGCCAGCAGCTTAATAAGGACAGCGAACACCGGGGAGCTGTTTTTT. Translated: CASSLIRTANTGELFF.